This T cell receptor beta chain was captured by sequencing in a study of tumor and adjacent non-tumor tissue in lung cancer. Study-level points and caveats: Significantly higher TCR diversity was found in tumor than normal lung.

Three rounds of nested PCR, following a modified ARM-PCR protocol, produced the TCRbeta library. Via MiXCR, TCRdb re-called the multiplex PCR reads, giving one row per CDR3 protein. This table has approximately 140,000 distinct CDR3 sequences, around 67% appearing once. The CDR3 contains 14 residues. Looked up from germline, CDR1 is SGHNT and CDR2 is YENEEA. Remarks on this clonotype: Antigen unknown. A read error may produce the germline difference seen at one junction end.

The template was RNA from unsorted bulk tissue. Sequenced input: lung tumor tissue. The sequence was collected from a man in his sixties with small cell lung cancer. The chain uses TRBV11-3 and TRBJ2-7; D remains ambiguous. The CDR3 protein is CASSFVEYSYKQYF. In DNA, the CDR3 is TGTGCCAGCAGCTTCGTGGAATACTCCTACAAGCAGTACTTC.